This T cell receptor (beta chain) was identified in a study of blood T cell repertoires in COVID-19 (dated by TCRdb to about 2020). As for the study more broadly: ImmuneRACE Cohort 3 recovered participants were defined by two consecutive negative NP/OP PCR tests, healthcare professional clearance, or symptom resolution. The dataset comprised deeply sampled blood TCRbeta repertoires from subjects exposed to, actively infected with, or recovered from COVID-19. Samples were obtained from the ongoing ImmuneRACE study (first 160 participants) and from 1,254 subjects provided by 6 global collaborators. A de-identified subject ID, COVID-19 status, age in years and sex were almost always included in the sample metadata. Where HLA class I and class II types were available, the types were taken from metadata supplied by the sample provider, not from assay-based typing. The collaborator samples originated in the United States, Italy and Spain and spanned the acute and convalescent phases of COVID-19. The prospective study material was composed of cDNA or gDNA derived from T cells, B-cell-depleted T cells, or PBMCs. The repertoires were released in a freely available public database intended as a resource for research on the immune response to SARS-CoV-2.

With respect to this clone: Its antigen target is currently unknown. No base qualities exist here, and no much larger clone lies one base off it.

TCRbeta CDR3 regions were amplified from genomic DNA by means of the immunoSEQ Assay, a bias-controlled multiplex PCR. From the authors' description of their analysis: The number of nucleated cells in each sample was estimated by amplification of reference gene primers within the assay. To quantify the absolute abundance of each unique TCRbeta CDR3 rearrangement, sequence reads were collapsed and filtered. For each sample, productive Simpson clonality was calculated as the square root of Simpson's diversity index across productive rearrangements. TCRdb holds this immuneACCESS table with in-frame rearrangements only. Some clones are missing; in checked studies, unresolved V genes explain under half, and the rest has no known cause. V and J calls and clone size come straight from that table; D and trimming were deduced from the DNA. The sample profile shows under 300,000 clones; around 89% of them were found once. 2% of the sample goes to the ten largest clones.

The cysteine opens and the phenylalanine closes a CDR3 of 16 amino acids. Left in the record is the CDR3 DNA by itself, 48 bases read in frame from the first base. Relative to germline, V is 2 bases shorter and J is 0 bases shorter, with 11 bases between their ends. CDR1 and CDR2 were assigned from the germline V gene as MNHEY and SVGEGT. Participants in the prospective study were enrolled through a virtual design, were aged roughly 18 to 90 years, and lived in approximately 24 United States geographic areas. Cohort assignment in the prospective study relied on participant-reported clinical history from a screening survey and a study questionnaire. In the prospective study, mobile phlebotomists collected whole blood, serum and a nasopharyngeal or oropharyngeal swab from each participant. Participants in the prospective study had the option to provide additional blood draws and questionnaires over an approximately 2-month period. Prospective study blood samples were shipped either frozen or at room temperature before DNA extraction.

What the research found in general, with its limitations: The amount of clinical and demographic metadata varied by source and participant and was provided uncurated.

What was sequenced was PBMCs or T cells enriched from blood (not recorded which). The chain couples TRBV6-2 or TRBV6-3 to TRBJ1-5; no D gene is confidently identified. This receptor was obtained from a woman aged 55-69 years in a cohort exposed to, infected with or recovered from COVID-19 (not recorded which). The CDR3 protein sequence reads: CASSYGSANSNQPQHF. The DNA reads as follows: TGTGCCAGCAGTTACGGGAGTGCTAATAGCAATCAGCCCCAGCATTTT.